Below, one T cell receptor (beta chain) is given with its context. Its matching antigen is unknown. The sample originates from a study of OX40 agonist ivuxolimab in advanced cancers. Study-level information: The diagnoses of dose-escalation patients were hepatocellular carcinoma, melanoma, renal cell or head and neck cancer. Points from the study as a whole: Both blood CD4+ and CD8+ T cells showed clonal growth by week 6 at 0.1 to 3.0 mg/kg.

A history of autoimmune disease or systemic immunosuppression excluded patients. In germline, CDR1 is SGHRS, CDR2 YFSETQ. V lost 0 bases and J lost 8, with 12 bases in between. The CDR3 is made up of 15 amino acids. The assay was immunoSEQ multiplex PCR, and TCRdb's table has in-frame clones only and misses some. The sample holds under 75,000 clones, roughly 89% seen once. The sequence derives from an adult with an advanced solid tumor such as melanoma, head and neck, liver or kidney cancer. The input for sequencing was CD4+ or CD8+ T cells sorted from blood, taken in a trial of the OX40 agonist ivuxolimab. The chain uses TRBV5-1 and TRBJ1-6; D remains ambiguous. Here the CDR3 reads CASSLANVPDSPLHF. The CDR3 DNA follows: TGCGCCAGCAGCTTGGCCAATGTTCCGGATTCACCCCTCCACTTT.